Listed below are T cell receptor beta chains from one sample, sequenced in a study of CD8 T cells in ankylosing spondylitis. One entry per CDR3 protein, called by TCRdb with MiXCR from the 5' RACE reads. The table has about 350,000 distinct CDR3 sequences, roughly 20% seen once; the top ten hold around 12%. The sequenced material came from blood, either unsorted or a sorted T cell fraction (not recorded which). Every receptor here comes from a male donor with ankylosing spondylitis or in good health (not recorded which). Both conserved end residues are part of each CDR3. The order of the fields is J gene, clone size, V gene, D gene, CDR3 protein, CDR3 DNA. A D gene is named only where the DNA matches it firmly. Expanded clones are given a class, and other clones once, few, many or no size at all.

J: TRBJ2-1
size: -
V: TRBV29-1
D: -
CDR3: CSVEPAGPEQFF
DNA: TGCAGCGTTGAACCGGCGGGCCCTGAGCAGTTCTTC

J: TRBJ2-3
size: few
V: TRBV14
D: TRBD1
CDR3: CASSQDFTGDWTDTQYF
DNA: TGTGCCAGCAGCCAAGATTTCACAGGGGATTGGACAGATACGCAGTATTTT

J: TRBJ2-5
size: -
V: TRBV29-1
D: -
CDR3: CSVEYGDSQETQYF
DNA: TGCAGCGTTGAATATGGCGACAGCCAAGAGACCCAGTACTTC

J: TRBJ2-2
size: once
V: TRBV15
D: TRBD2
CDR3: CATSRRRASGGTGELFF
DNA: TGTGCCACCAGCAGAAGGAGAGCTAGCGGGGGCACCGGGGAGCTGTTTTTT

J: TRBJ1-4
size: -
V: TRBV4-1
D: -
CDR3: CASSQSRETGEKLFF
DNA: TGCGCCAGCAGCCAGAGCAGGGAGACGGGGGAAAAACTGTTTTTT

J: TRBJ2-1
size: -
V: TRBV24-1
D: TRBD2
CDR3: CATSDLIWGRDEQFF
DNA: TGTGCCACCAGTGATTTGATCTGGGGGAGGGATGAGCAGTTCTTC

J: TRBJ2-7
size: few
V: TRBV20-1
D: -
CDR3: CSARAGRAYEQYF
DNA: TGCAGTGCTAGAGCCGGACGAGCCTACGAGCAGTACTTC

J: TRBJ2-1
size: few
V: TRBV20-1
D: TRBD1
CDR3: CSAGADRDNEQFF
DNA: TGCAGTGCTGGGGCCGACAGGGACAATGAGCAGTTCTTC

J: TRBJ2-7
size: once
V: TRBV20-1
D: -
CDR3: CSGVNGEYEQYF
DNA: TGCAGTGGCGTAAACGGGGAATACGAGCAGTACTTC

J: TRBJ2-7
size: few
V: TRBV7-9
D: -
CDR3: CASSLVTPPYEQYF
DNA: TGTGCCAGCAGCTTGGTTACCCCTCCGTACGAGCAGTACTTC

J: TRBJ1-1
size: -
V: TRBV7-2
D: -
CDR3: CASSHTGQNTEAFF
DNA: TGTGCCAGCAGCCACACGGGACAGAACACTGAAGCTTTCTTT

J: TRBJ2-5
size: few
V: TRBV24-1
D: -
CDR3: CATSPEGETQYF
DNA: TGTGCCACCAGTCCGGAGGGAGAGACCCAGTACTTC

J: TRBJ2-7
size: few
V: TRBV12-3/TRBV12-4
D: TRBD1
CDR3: CASSPRGTGGDEQYF
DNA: TGTGCCAGCAGTCCTCGCGGGACAGGGGGCGACGAGCAGTACTTC

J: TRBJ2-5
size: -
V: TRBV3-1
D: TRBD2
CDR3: CASSEWRTSGGWTQYF
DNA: TGTGCCAGCAGCGAATGGAGGACTAGCGGGGGGTGGACCCAGTACTTC

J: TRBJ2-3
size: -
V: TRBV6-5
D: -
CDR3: CASSLWGGADTQYF
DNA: TGTGCCAGCAGTTTGTGGGGTGGAGCAGATACGCAGTATTTT

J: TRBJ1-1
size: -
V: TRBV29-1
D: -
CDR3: CSASGEGTEAFF
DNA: TGCAGCGCCTCCGGGGAGGGGACTGAAGCTTTCTTT

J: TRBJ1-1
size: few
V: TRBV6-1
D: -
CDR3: CASSEGQGGYAEAFF
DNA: TGTGCCAGCAGTGAAGGGCAGGGAGGATATGCTGAAGCTTTCTTT

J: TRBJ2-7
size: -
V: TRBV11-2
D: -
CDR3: CASSLLLVGEQYF
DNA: TGTGCCAGCAGCTTACTCCTCGTGGGCGAGCAGTACTTC

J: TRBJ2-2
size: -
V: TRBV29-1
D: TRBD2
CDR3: CSVGLAGMNTGELFF
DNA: TGCAGCGTTGGGCTAGCGGGGATGAACACCGGGGAGCTGTTTTTT

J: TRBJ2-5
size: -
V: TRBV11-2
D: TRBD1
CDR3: CASSPWTGAGETQYF
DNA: TGTGCCAGCAGCCCGTGGACAGGGGCGGGGGAGACCCAGTACTTC

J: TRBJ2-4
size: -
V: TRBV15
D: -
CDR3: CATRSIGNIQYF
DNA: TGTGCCACCAGAAGCATAGGGAACATTCAGTACTTC

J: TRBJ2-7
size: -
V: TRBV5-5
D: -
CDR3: CASSQITGIRSYEQYF
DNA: TGTGCCAGCAGCCAAATAACAGGGATACGATCCTACGAGCAGTACTTC

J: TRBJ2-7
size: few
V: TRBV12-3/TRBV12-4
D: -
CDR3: CASSATTVEQYF
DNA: TGTGCCAGCAGCGCCACTACCGTCGAGCAGTACTTC

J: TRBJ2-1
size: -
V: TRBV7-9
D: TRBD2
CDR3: CASSPGVAGVDEQFF
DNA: TGTGCCAGCAGCCCGGGGGTAGCGGGGGTGGATGAGCAGTTCTTC

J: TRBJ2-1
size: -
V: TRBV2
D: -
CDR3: CASSTQPNYNEQFF
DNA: TGTGCCAGCAGTACACAGCCAAACTACAATGAGCAGTTCTTC

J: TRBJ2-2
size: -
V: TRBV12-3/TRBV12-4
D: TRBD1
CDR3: CASRLGQGTGELFF
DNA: TGTGCCAGCAGATTAGGACAGGGGACCGGGGAGCTGTTTTTT

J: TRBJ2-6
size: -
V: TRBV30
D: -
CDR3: CAWTGENSGANVLTF
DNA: TGTGCCTGGACAGGGGAGAACTCTGGGGCCAACGTCCTGACTTTC

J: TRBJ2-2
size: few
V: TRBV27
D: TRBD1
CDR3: CASSYDRGGTGELFF
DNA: TGTGCCAGCAGCTATGACAGGGGTGGTACCGGGGAGCTGTTTTTT

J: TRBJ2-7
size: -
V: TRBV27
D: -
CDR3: CASRIRGGAHEQYF
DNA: TGTGCCAGCAGAATCCGAGGGGGGGCCCATGAGCAGTACTTC

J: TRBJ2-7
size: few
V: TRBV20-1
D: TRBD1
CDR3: CSATGQASYEQYF
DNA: TGCAGCGCCACGGGACAGGCCTCCTACGAGCAGTACTTC

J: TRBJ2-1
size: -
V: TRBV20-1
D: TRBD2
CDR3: CSARAETSGGNEQFF
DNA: TGCAGTGCTAGAGCCGAGACTAGCGGGGGTAATGAGCAGTTCTTC

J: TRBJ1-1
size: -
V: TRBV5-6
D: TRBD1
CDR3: CASSAGQGGTEAFF
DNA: TGTGCCAGCAGCGCGGGACAGGGGGGCACTGAAGCTTTCTTT

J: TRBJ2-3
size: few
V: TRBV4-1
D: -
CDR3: CASSQDRAGSYTDTQYF
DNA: TGCGCCAGCAGCCAAGATCGTGCCGGATCCTACACAGATACGCAGTATTTT

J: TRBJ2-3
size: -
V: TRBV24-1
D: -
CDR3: CATSVTGSSTDTQYF
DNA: TGTGCCACCAGTGTAACAGGATCTAGCACAGATACGCAGTATTTT

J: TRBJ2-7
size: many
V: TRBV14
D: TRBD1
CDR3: CASSPRGQGTYEQYF
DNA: TGTGCCAGCAGCCCCAGGGGACAGGGAACCTACGAGCAGTACTTC

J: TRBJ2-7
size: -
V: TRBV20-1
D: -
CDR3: CSASFGEQYF
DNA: TGCAGTGCTAGTTTCGGCGAGCAGTACTTC

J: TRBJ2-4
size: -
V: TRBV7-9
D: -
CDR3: CASSLGGSIQYF
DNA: TGTGCCAGCAGCTTAGGTGGGAGCATTCAGTACTTC

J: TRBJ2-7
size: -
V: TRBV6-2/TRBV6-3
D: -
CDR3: CASGGGGSWYEQYF
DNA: TGTGCCAGCGGCGGAGGGGGGTCGTGGTACGAGCAGTACTTC

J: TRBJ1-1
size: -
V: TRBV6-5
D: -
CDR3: CASSYSVTGWTEAFF
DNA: TGTGCCAGCAGTTACTCGGTGACAGGATGGACTGAAGCTTTCTTT

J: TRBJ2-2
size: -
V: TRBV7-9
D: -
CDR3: CASSLVSQITGELFF
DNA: TGTGCCAGCAGCTTAGTTTCCCAGATCACCGGGGAGCTGTTTTTT

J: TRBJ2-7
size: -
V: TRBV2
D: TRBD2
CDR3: CASYETSLYEQYF
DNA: TGTGCCAGCTACGAGACTAGCCTCTACGAGCAGTACTTC

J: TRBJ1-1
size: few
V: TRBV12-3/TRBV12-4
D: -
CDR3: CASSFDPNTEAFF
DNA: TGTGCCAGCAGCTTTGACCCGAACACTGAAGCTTTCTTT

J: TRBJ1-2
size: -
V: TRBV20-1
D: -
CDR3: CSARDRQINYGYTF
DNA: TGCAGTGCTAGAGATAGACAGATTAACTATGGCTACACCTTC

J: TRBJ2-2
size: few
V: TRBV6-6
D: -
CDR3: CASSYVWTGELFF
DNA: TGTGCCAGCAGTTACGTGTGGACCGGGGAGCTGTTTTTT

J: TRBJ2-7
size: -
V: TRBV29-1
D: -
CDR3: CSVVTQDDEQYF
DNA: TGCAGCGTGGTGACACAGGACGACGAGCAGTACTTC

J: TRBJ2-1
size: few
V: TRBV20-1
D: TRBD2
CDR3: CSARTPTSSNEQFF
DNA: TGCAGTGCTAGGACCCCGACTAGCTCCAATGAGCAGTTCTTC

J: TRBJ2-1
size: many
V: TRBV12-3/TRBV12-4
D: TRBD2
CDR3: CASRPRGLTYNEQFF
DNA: TGTGCCAGCCGACCGCGGGGGTTAACCTACAATGAGCAGTTCTTC

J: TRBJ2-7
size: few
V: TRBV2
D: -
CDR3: CASWGSLYEQYF
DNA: TGTGCCAGCTGGGGCAGCCTCTACGAGCAGTACTTC

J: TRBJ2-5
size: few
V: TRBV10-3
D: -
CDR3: CAISENVGWQQETQYF
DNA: TGTGCCATCAGTGAGAACGTGGGGTGGCAACAAGAGACCCAGTACTTC

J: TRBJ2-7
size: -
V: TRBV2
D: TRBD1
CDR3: CASSDWGTGDYEQYF
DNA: TGTGCCAGCAGTGACTGGGGGACAGGAGACTACGAGCAGTACTTC

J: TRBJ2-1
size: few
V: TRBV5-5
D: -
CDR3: CASSDQVIYNEQFF
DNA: TGTGCCAGCAGCGACCAAGTGATATACAATGAGCAGTTCTTC

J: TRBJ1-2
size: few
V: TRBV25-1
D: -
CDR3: CASSEYGSIYGYTF
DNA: TGTGCCAGCAGTGAATATGGCAGCATCTATGGCTACACCTTC

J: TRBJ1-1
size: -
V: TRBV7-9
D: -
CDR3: CASSITNPGNTEAFF
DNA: TGTGCCAGCAGCATAACTAACCCAGGAAACACTGAAGCTTTCTTT

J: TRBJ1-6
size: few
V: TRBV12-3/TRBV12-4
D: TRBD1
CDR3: CASSFRTGNSPLHF
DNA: TGTGCCAGCAGTTTCAGGACAGGGAATTCACCCCTCCACTTT

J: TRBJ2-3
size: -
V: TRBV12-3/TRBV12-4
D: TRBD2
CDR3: CASSFSGGGDSTDTQYF
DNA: TGTGCCAGCAGTTTTAGTGGCGGGGGAGACAGCACAGATACGCAGTATTTT

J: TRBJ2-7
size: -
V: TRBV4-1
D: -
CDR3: CASSQITSRDYEQYF
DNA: TGCGCCAGCAGCCAGATCACAAGCAGGGACTACGAGCAGTACTTC